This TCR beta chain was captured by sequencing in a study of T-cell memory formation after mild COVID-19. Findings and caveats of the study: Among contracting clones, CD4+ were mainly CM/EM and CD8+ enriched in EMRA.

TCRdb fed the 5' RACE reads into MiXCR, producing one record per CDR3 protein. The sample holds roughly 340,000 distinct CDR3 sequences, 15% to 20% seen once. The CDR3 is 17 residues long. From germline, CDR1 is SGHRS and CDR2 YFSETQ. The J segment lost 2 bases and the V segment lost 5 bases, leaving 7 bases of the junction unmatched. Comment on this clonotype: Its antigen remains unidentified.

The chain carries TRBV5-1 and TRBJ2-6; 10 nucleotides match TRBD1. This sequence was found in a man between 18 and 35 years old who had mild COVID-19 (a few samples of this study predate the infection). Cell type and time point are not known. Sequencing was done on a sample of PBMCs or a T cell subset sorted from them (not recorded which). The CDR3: CASSLTGGATGANVLTF. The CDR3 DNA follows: TGCGCCAGCAGTTTGACAGGGGGCGCGACTGGGGCCAACGTCCTGACTTTC.